The rows below give T cell receptor beta chains drawn from one sample of a study of blood T cell repertoires in COVID-19. The protocol was immunoSEQ multiplex PCR, while the TCRdb copy is restricted to in-frame clones and leaves out a portion. This sample has some 26,000 clones, with about nine tenths found just once. Sequencing used peripheral blood. The receptors were sampled from a woman in her fifties or sixties with active COVID-19. CDR3s include the opening cysteine and the closing phenylalanine or tryptophan. The order of the fields is V gene, CDR3 protein.

v_gene: TRBV5-4; CDR3aa: CASSPQPGQRYEKLFF
v_gene: TRBV5-1; CDR3aa: CASSAIQGKGNYGYTF
v_gene: TRBV5-1; CDR3aa: CASRKDRETEAFF
v_gene: TRBV5-1; CDR3aa: CASSSDTITNYGYTF
v_gene: TRBV18; CDR3aa: CASSSQTGQDGGYTF
v_gene: TRBV28; CDR3aa: CASSPLPGTSYGYTF
v_gene: TRBV19; CDR3aa: CASSIAGGWDYNEQFF
v_gene: TRBV9; CDR3aa: CASSVADIAGELFF
v_gene: TRBV6-1; CDR3aa: CASSEEGYTEAFF
v_gene: TRBV11-2; CDR3aa: CASSLENGRGTDTQYF
v_gene: TRBV7-3; CDR3aa: CASSPSGPTDTQYF
v_gene: TRBV6-6; CDR3aa: CASSLQGIHEQYF
v_gene: TRBV7-9; CDR3aa: CASSGGTTAQQFF
v_gene: TRBV5-1; CDR3aa: CASSPDRPTNEKLFF
v_gene: TRBV7-3; CDR3aa: CASSSGQGDGYTF
v_gene: TRBV28; CDR3aa: CASSAPGTGETQYF
v_gene: TRBV27; CDR3aa: CASSTYGEAEAFF
v_gene: TRBV6-5; CDR3aa: CASNPRRGSTGELFF
v_gene: TRBV6-5; CDR3aa: CASSRSGRATGELFF
v_gene: TRBV28; CDR3aa: CASGWGVHQPQHF
v_gene: TRBV3-1/TRBV3-2; CDR3aa: CASSQDYFYEQYF
v_gene: TRBV18; CDR3aa: CASSVDRGRYEQYF
v_gene: TRBV6-5; CDR3aa: CASSYSLQGMNSPLHF
v_gene: TRBV11-2; CDR3aa: CASSLGQGEDTNEKLFF
v_gene: TRBV9; CDR3aa: CASSVSRGTEAFF
v_gene: TRBV11-2; CDR3aa: CASSWGGVQGLNTEAFF
v_gene: TRBV3-1/TRBV3-2; CDR3aa: CASSPLAGERYEQYF
v_gene: TRBV14; CDR3aa: CASSQGGGYNEQFF
v_gene: TRBV10-3; CDR3aa: CAISESGSNSPLHF
v_gene: TRBV7-2; CDR3aa: CASSSWTGTGNHEQFF
v_gene: TRBV11-2; CDR3aa: CASSHSGSVTGELFF
v_gene: TRBV20-1; CDR3aa: CSASLSGYTDTQYF